The 27 T cell receptor beta chains below all came from one sample that was sequenced in a study of blood T cell repertoires in COVID-19. TCRdb's table, derived via immunoSEQ multiplex PCR, lists solely in-frame clones and lacks some. The sample consists of about 140,000 clones, around 73% of them appearing once. Sequenced material: peripheral blood. The receptors were sampled from a man in his 60s who had recovered from COVID-19.

The chain uses TRBV7-2 and TRBJ2-3; 8 positions agree with TRBD2. The CDR3 runs to 20 residues. With V trimmed by 0 bases and J by 4 bases, 18 bases remained unmatched. The germline V gene has CDR1 SGHTA and CDR2 FQGNSA. The CDR3 here is CASSLAKGRAYRTSPDTQYF. The CDR3 nucleotides are TGTGCCAGCAGCTTAGCGAAAGGAAGAGCCTATAGGACTAGCCCAGATACGCAGTATTTT. The complete variable domain, with remaining parts taken from reference TRBV7-2 and TRBJ2-3, reads GAGVSQSPSNKVTEKGKDVELRCDPISGHTALYWYRQSLGQGLEFLIYFQGNSAPDKSGLPSDRFSAERTGGSVSTLTIQRTQQEDSAVYLCASSLAKGRAYRTSPDTQYFGPGTRLTVL.

Remarks on this clone: Distinct nucleotide sequences in the sample also encode this CDR3. This chain uses TRBV7-2 with TRBJ2-2; D may be TRBD2 (5 bases). CDR1 and CDR2 (germline): SGHTA, FQGNSA. The V end lost 5 bases, the J end lost 3 bases, and 13 bases lay between the germline ends. CDR3 size: 15 residues. The chain's CDR3 is CASSPAGGDTGELFF. The CDR3 bases are TGTGCCAGCAGCCCAGCCGGAGGAGACACCGGGGAGCTGTTTTTT. Based on the CDR3 plus reference TRBV7-2 and TRBJ2-2, the full variable domain is GAGVSQSPSNKVTEKGKDVELRCDPISGHTALYWYRQSLGQGLEFLIYFQGNSAPDKSGLPSDRFSAERTGGSVSTLTIQRTQQEDSAVYLCASSPAGGDTGELFFGEGSRLTVL.

Turning to this clone: Relative to the germline gene, one junction end is altered; a read error may explain this. The chain recombines TRBV7-7 with TRBJ2-1; 8 nucleotides line up with TRBD2. The CDR3 consists of 16 residues. In germline, CDR1 is SSHAT, CDR2 FNYEAQ (reference sequence). The CDR3, as DNA: TGTGCTAGCAGCCCTAGTGGAGCGGGGGCAGGAAATGAGCAGTTCTTC. Protein sequence: CASSPSGAGAGNEQFF.

V is TRBV19 and J is TRBJ1-4; 9 nucleotides match TRBD1. The CDR3 covers 16 residues. J was trimmed by 8 bases and V by 4 bases; bases with no gene match: 11. Germline V gives CDR1 LNHDA, CDR2 SQIVND (reference sequence). CDR3 loop: CASSTTPGQGDEKLFF. CDR3 DNA sequence: TGTGCCAGTAGTACGACGCCGGGACAGGGAGACGAAAAACTGTTTTTT.

This clone turned up a few times. CDR3 sequence reads: CASSYRNSPLHF. The CDR3 DNA reads as TGTGCCAGCAGTTACAGGAATTCACCCCTCCACTTT. The V gene is TRBV27, the J gene TRBJ1-6, with D possibly TRBD1 on 5 matching bases. This CDR3 region has 12 residues. Germline CDR1 and CDR2: MNHEY and SMNVEV (reference sequence). V lost 4 bases to trimming and J lost 7 bases, with 5 bases between them.

The chain recombines TRBV28 with TRBJ2-1; maybe TRBD1 (6 bases). V was pared by 5 bases and J by 9 bases, with 11 bases between. Per the germline V gene, CDR1 is MDHEN and CDR2 is SYDVKM. This CDR3 comprises 12 residues. DNA for the CDR3: TGTGCCAGCAGTAAACAGGGTTCTGAGCAGTTCTTC. As protein: CASSKQGSEQFF.

This chain links TRBV19 with TRBJ2-1; 10 bases line up with TRBD1. This CDR3 contains 15 residues. The germline V gene encodes CDR1 LNHDA and CDR2 SQIVND (reference sequence). The V and J ends lost 7 bases and 8 bases, in that order; junction bases with no gene match: 11. DNA of the CDR3: TGTGCCAGTAAAGACCGGGACAGGGGCTCGGATGAGCAGTTCTTC. Amino acid sequence: CASKDRDRGSDEQFF.

V gene TRBV5-1 combines with J gene TRBJ1-1; 7 positions match TRBD1. The germline gives CDR1 SGHRS, CDR2 YFSETQ. V lost 3 bases, J lost 1 base, and 9 bases stayed unmatched. The CDR3 runs 16 residues. The CDR3 is CASSSGQESWNTEAFF. CDR3 nucleotide sequence: TGCGCCAGCAGCTCAGGACAGGAATCCTGGAACACTGAAGCTTTCTTT.

The V call is TRBV7-8, the J call TRBJ2-1, with 9 bases that match TRBD2. Germline lookup yields CDR1 SGHVS and CDR2 FQNEAQ. V lost 3 bases to trimming and J lost 4 bases; unmatched junction nucleotides: 4. There are 15 residues in the CDR3. The CDR3 sequence is CASSFSGSRYNEQFF. The DNA for the CDR3 is TGTGCCAGCAGCTTTAGCGGGAGTAGGTACAATGAGCAGTTCTTC.

This clone was observed once. V is TRBV7-8 and J is TRBJ2-7; maybe TRBD1 (5 bases). Germline loops: CDR1 SGHVS, CDR2 FQNEAQ. V dropped 5 bases and J dropped 3 bases, with 14 bases sitting between them. This CDR3 spans 14 amino acids. In nucleotides, the CDR3 is TGTGCCAGCAGCCGCACAAGGGGTAGCTACGAGCAGTACTTC. This codes for CASSRTRGSYEQYF.

The chain uses TRBV6-2 or TRBV6-3 and TRBJ1-2; 8 bases are a match to TRBD1. This CDR3 comprises 13 residues. J lost 4 bases, V lost 5 bases, and 3 bases had no gene match. Per germline, CDR1 MNHEY and CDR2 SVGEGT. The CDR3 region is CASSLDRAYGYTF. In DNA, the CDR3 is TGTGCCAGCAGTCTGGACAGGGCCTATGGCTACACCTTC.

Concerning this clone itself: The junction and the germline gene differ at one end; a read error may be behind it. This chain joins TRBV5-6 and TRBJ2-7, with D unclear. Germline-derived CDR1 and CDR2 are SGHDT and YYEEEE. This CDR3 comprises 13 residues. The CDR3 loop is CASSLASSDEQYF. The CDR3 DNA sequence: TGTGCCAGCAGCTTGGCGTCCTCCGACGAGCAGTACTTC.

The chain is built from TRBV9 and TRBJ2-5, with D possibly TRBD2 on 6 matching bases. V gave up 2 bases and J gave up 5 bases, with 16 bases separating them. The length of the CDR3 is 15 residues. From germline, CDR1 is SGDLS and CDR2 YYNGEE. In DNA form, the CDR3 reads TGTGCCAGCAGCGTGGGACTCGGCCGGGAGGAGACCCAGTACTTC. This gives the protein CASSVGLGREETQYF. The variable domain in full, completed from reference TRBV9 and TRBJ2-5, reads DSGVTQTPKHLITATGQRVTLRCSPRSGDLSVYWYQQSLDQGLQFLIQYYNGEERAKGNILERFSAQQFPDLHSELNLSSLELGDSALYFCASSVGLGREETQYFGPGTRLLVL.

V is TRBV9 and J is TRBJ1-1; no clear D gene. V lost 3 bases to trimming and J lost 2 bases, with 8 bases between them. The CDR3 extends over 13 amino acids. The V gene's germline CDR1 is SGDLS and CDR2 YYNGEE. This CDR3 is CASSGHINTEAFF. CDR3 DNA sequence: TGTGCCAGCAGCGGCCACATCAACACTGAAGCTTTCTTT.

The count of this clone is one. CDR3 bases: TGTGCCAGCTCAACCCGGTTGCGGGACGAAAAACTGTTTTTT. Encoded protein: CASSTRLRDEKLFF. The V gene is TRBV18, the J gene TRBJ1-4, with a tentative D call TRBD1 (5 bases). V gave up 5 bases and J gave up 8 bases, with 15 bases separating them. Germline CDR1 reads KGHSH; CDR2 reads LQKENI. The CDR3 is made up of 14 amino acids.

The chain joins TRBV3-1 (or the pseudogene TRBV3-2) to TRBJ1-5; unclear D gene. CDR1 LGHDT and CDR2 YNNKEL come from the germline V gene (reference sequence). The CDR3 spans 14 residues. V lost 0 bases to trimming and J lost 7 bases, with 10 bases between them. In DNA, the CDR3 is TGTGCCAGCAGCCAAGACAGGAGCGGCCAGCCCCAGCATTTT. Its protein is CASSQDRSGQPQHF.

In this sample, this clone turned up a few times. The genes are TRBV4-3 and TRBJ2-1; 7 positions agree with TRBD2. CDR1 and CDR2 from the germline V gene are LGHNA and YSLEER. The V gene end was trimmed by 8 bases and the J gene end by 1 base; junction bases not matched to a gene: 11. This CDR3 is 16 amino acids long. CDR3 sequence: CASPTRETPSYNEQFF. CDR3 coding DNA: TGCGCCAGCCCAACGCGGGAGACACCGTCCTACAATGAGCAGTTCTTC.

This chain joins TRBV5-1 and TRBJ2-7; D is possibly TRBD1 (5 bases). The germline gives CDR1 SGHRS, CDR2 YFSETQ. The length of the CDR3 is 14 residues. Trimming left V 1 base short and J 5 bases short, with 13 bases between. In DNA, the CDR3 is TGCGCCAGCAGCTTGAGTTCAGGGTCGGACGAGCAGTACTTC. It encodes CASSLSSGSDEQYF. The entire variable domain, with the rest obtained from reference TRBV5-1 and TRBJ2-7, is as follows: KAGVTQTPRYLIKTRGQQVTLSCSPISGHRSVSWYQQTPGQGLQFLFEYFSETQRNKGNFPGRFSGRQFSNSRSEMNVSTLELGDSALYLCASSLSSGSDEQYFGPGTRLTVT.

This chain links TRBV2 with TRBJ2-1, with 11 bases lining up with TRBD2. Germline V gene lookup returns CDR1 SNHLY and CDR2 FYNNEI. The V segment lost 6 bases and the J segment 9 bases; nucleotides outside the gene matches: 13. The CDR3 is 16 amino acids. CDR3 sequence: CASRPLAGGSLGEQFF. In DNA form, the CDR3 reads TGTGCCAGCAGGCCTTTAGCGGGAGGGAGCCTTGGTGAGCAGTTCTTC.

The gene calls are TRBV7-2 and TRBJ1-1, with D uncertain. Trimming took off 7 bases at V and 1 base at J, with 10 bases between the two ends. CDR1 and CDR2 from the germline V gene are SGHTA and FQGNSA. This CDR3 region has 13 residues. For the CDR3, the DNA is TGTGCCAGCACTACAAGAGGGAACACTGAAGCTTTCTTT. Protein: CASTTRGNTEAFF.

The gene calls are TRBV7-2 and TRBJ1-2; D remains ambiguous. The CDR3 totals 15 residues. The germline gives CDR1 SGHTA, CDR2 FQGNSA. V lost 0 bases to trimming and J lost 4 bases, with 12 bases between them. The CDR3 sequence: CASSLAKIATYGYTF. The DNA of the CDR3 is TGTGCCAGCAGCTTAGCGAAGATAGCGACCTATGGCTACACCTTC.

The genes are TRBV28 and TRBJ2-5; tentatively, D is TRBD2 (5 bases). The germline V gene encodes CDR1 MDHEN and CDR2 SYDVKM. This CDR3 spans 15 amino acids. V lost 7 bases and J lost 0, with 15 bases in between. CDR3 residues: CASIETRGYQETQYF. The CDR3, as DNA: TGTGCCAGCATCGAGACTCGCGGGTACCAAGAGACCCAGTACTTC.

This clone has just a few counts. The chain is built from TRBV13 and TRBJ2-1; 9 positions agree with TRBD2. The V and J ends lost 2 bases and 5 bases, in that order; junction bases with no gene match: 7. Germline CDR1 is PRHDT and CDR2 is FYEKMQ (reference sequence). The CDR3 sequence is 16 residues long. CDR3 sequence reads: CASSLYRTSENNEQFF. For the CDR3, the DNA is TGTGCCAGCAGCTTATATAGGACTAGCGAAAACAATGAGCAGTTCTTC.

This chain links TRBV19 with TRBJ2-7; 10 bases line up with TRBD1. The CDR3 length is 14 residues. The V gene's germline CDR1 is LNHDA and CDR2 SQIVND (reference sequence). V shed 5 bases and J 5 bases; nucleotides not matched to a gene: 6. In nucleotides, the CDR3 is TGTGCCAGTAGTCTGGGACAGGGGAGGAACGAGCAGTACTTC. Amino acid sequence: CASSLGQGRNEQYF.

The rearrangement uses TRBV10-3 and TRBJ1-6; 8 nucleotides line up with TRBD1. Germline-derived CDR1 and CDR2 are ENHRY and SYGVKD. The junction had 9 bases not matched to a gene; V was cut back by 6 bases and J by 8 bases. This CDR3 has 15 residues. This chain's CDR3 is CAIRGPGQGDSPLHF. The CDR3 DNA is TGTGCCATCAGGGGGCCTGGACAGGGCGATTCACCCCTCCACTTT.

Details on this clone: A read error may be the cause here, since a much bigger clone is one base away. The chain carries TRBV28 and TRBJ1-5, with 7 positions matching TRBD1. The ends lost 6 bases at V and 0 bases at J; junction bases unmatched: 5. CDR3 length: 15 amino acids. The germline gives CDR1 MDHEN, CDR2 SYDVKM. In nucleotides, the CDR3 is TGTGCCAGCAGCCGCGGACAGGATAGCAATCAGCCCCAGCATTTT. Translated: CASSRGQDSNQPQHF.

This clone was seen only once. V and J are TRBV19 and TRBJ1-2; the D gene is possibly TRBD1 (5 bases). There are 16 residues in the CDR3. Trimming removed 1 base from V and 3 bases from J, with 15 bases in between. Germline V gene sequence: CDR1 LNHDA, CDR2 SQIVND (reference sequence). CDR3 residues: CASSIARDSPHYGYTF. CDR3 in DNA: TGTGCCAGTAGTATAGCTCGGGACTCCCCCCACTATGGCTACACCTTC.